This paragraph covers one T cell receptor (beta chain) sequence. Its antigen is not identified. In the PCR, 60 Vbeta and 13 Jbeta primers were used. Data came from immunoSEQ multiplex PCR; TCRdb stores just in-frame clones and leaves some out. The data show about 130,000 clones, and the top ten clones hold approximately 1.9%. Germline V lookup: CDR1 SGHRS, CDR2 YFSETQ. The ends lost 1 base at V and 6 bases at J; junction bases unmatched: 9. This CDR3 contains 16 residues. The sample comes from a study of cytomegalovirus exposure and HLA in healthy donors. Turning to the study itself: From donors who were HLA-typed, an early data release held approximately 80 million unique TCRs. General study findings and limits: Among TCR sequences, most were rare, though some public TCRs appeared in many donors. Fewer N-insertions (relative to the roughly 720-donor mean) were reportedly seen in an Asian-associated ancestry cluster in a later analysis.

The specimen sequenced was PBMCs. The clonotype originates from a woman aged 60 to 75 in good health and CMV-seronegative. V gene TRBV5-1 combines with J gene TRBJ2-1; 8 positions match TRBD2. CDR3 region: CASSLSPGSGGNEQFF. The DNA for the CDR3 is TGCGCCAGCAGCTTGTCTCCCGGGAGCGGGGGCAATGAGCAGTTCTTC.